Each of the 29 T cell receptor beta chains below was sequenced from the same sample in a study of CDR3 diversity in severe acne. TCRdb ran MiXCR on the PCR reads and lists one entry per CDR3 protein. The data hold about 93,000 distinct CDR3 sequences, with roughly half observed a single time. The material sequenced was blood. The receptors come from a male donor in good health, serving as a control.

This chain uses TRBV10-2 with TRBJ1-2; D might be TRBD1 (5 bases). This CDR3 is 15 amino acids long. Looked up from germline, CDR1 is WSHSY and CDR2 is SAAADI. The V gene lost 6 bases and the J gene lost 0 bases, with 14 bases spanning the gap. CDR3 sequence reads: CASRDIDSSNYGYTF. CDR3 sequence (DNA): TGCGCCAGCAGAGATATAGACAGTTCTAACTATGGCTACACCTTC.

In its sample, this clonotype was seen many times. The rearrangement uses TRBV6-1 and TRBJ2-7, with TRBD2 identical over 14 bases. V shed 5 bases, J shed 3 bases, and the junction held 12 bases outside the gene matches. The CDR3 runs 18 residues. The germline V gene encodes CDR1 MNHNS and CDR2 SASEGT. As DNA, the CDR3 is TGTGCCAGCAGTTCCGTCCCCGGGACTAGCGGGAGAAGCTACGAGCAGTACTTC. It is translated as CASSSVPGTSGRSYEQYF.

The chain combines TRBV20-1 with TRBJ2-5; 11 nucleotides align to TRBD2. Germline V lookup: CDR1 DFQATT, CDR2 SNEGSKA (reference sequence). V shed 3 bases, J shed 5 bases, and the junction held 11 bases outside the gene matches. The CDR3 totals 16 residues. This CDR3 reads CSASPFTSGGGETQYF. The CDR3 nucleotides are TGCAGTGCTAGTCCATTTACTAGCGGGGGAGGGGAGACCCAGTACTTC.

The table lists this clonotype with many counts. The chain joins TRBV6-1 to TRBJ2-1; possible D gene TRBD2, 5 bases. CDR1 and CDR2 from the germline V gene are MNHNS and SASEGT. Between the trimmed V and J ends, which lost 8 bases and 8 bases, there was a span of 22 bases. This CDR3 comprises 15 residues. The CDR3: CASSHGGTYGDEQFF. The DNA for the CDR3 is TGTGCCAGCTCCCATGGAGGAACTTACGGGGATGAGCAGTTCTTC.

The chain uses TRBV7-3 and TRBJ2-7, with 10 bases identical to TRBD2. The CDR3 totals 13 residues. The ends lost 4 bases at V and 6 bases at J; junction bases unmatched: 3. Per germline, CDR1 SGHTA and CDR2 FQGTGA. For the CDR3, the DNA is TGTGCCAGCAGCTATAGCGGGAGGAGCGAGCAGTACTTC. Amino acids: CASSYSGRSEQYF. Full variable domain (outside the CDR3, taken from reference TRBV7-3 and TRBJ2-7): GAGVSQTPSNKVTEKGKYVELRCDPISGHTALYWYRQSLGQGPEFLIYFQGTGAADDSGLPNDRFFAVRPEGSVSTLKIQRTERGDSAVYLCASSYSGRSEQYFGPGTRLTVT.

The rearrangement links TRBV3-1 to TRBJ1-2, with D hard to call. The CDR3 loop spans 17 amino acids. The germline V gene encodes CDR1 LGHDT and CDR2 YNNKEL (reference sequence). The V gene lost 0 bases and the J gene lost 8 bases, with 22 bases spanning the gap. The DNA of the CDR3 is TGTGCCAGCAGCCAAGATCGGTTACGGGGAGCCATGGGGGGCTACACCTTC. Translated: CASSQDRLRGAMGGYTF.

This clonotype was counted only a few times. The V call is TRBV7-8, the J call TRBJ2-5, with 10 bases fitting TRBD2. V lost 5 bases to trimming and J lost 5 bases; unmatched junction nucleotides: 8. CDR1 SGHVS and CDR2 FQNEAQ come from the germline V gene. This CDR3 is built from 15 residues. The CDR3 DNA sequence: TGTGCCAGCAGCCCCCCTCTAGCGGGGGAGGAGACCCAGTACTTC. Its protein is CASSPPLAGEETQYF. The complete variable domain, with remaining parts taken from reference TRBV7-8 and TRBJ2-5, reads GAGVSQSPRYKVAKRGQDVALRCDPISGHVSLFWYQQALGQGPEFLTYFQNEAQLDKSGLPSDRFFAERPEGSVSTLKIQRTQQEDSAVYLCASSPPLAGEETQYFGPGTRLLVL.

A remark on this clonotype: A junction boundary mismatches the germline segment, possibly from a read error. The chain links TRBV25-1 to TRBJ1-5; D remains unclear. This CDR3 is built from 11 residues. Germline CDR1 and CDR2: MGHDK and SYGVNS. CDR3 amino acids: CAGSMNQPQHF. CDR3 sequence (DNA): TGTGCCGGCAGTATGAATCAGCCCCAGCATTTT.

This clonotype was seen at least ten times. The genes are TRBV3-1 and TRBJ2-2; weak D call: TRBD2 (6 bases). The CDR3 totals 14 residues. Germline loops: CDR1 LGHDT, CDR2 YNNKEL (reference sequence). V dropped 0 bases and J dropped 4 bases, with 6 bases sitting between them. CDR3 loop: CASSQDGSTGELFF. As DNA, the CDR3 is TGTGCCAGCAGCCAAGACGGGAGCACCGGGGAGCTGTTTTTT.

This clonotype was detected ten times or more. This sequence joins TRBV25-1 and TRBJ1-1; D call uncertain. V dropped 2 bases and J dropped 5 bases, with 12 bases sitting between them. The CDR3 loop spans 14 amino acids. The V gene's germline CDR1 is MGHDK and CDR2 SYGVNS. DNA for the CDR3: TGTGCCAGCAGTGAAGCTAGAGAGCTGACTGAAGCTTTCTTT. Translated, it gives CASSEARELTEAFF.

This clonotype was recorded once. Here the CDR3 DNA reads TGCGCCAGCAGCCAAGAAGGTCGGGGCTACGAGCAGTACTTC. Its protein is CASSQEGRGYEQYF. The gene calls are TRBV4-3 and TRBJ2-7; weak D call: TRBD2 (5 bases). The ends were cut back, 0 bases at V and 3 bases at J, with 9 bases in the middle. The germline V gene has CDR1 LGHNA and CDR2 YSLEER. The CDR3 is 14 amino acids.

The V call is TRBV14, the J call TRBJ2-1; TRBD2 matches at 9 bases. This CDR3 contains 18 residues. Germline CDR1 SGHDN, CDR2 FVKESK. This CDR3 is CGSSAYTGTSLSVSEQFF. As DNA, the CDR3 is TGTGGCAGTAGCGCCTATACCGGGACTAGCTTAAGTGTCAGTGAGCAGTTCTTC.

The J gene is TRBJ2-7, the V gene TRBV19; TRBD2 might be the D (6 bases). Near its end, the DNA agrees better with TRBJ2-1, so the J call may be wrong. The CDR3 spans 15 residues. CDR1 and CDR2 (germline): LNHDA, SQIVND (reference sequence). CDR3 loop: CASSMGLSSYNEQFF. The CDR3 DNA sequence: TGTGCCAGTAGTATGGGACTCAGCTCCTACAATGAGCAGTTCTTC.

This chain joins TRBV4-2 and TRBJ2-7; the match to TRBD1 covers 10 bases. There are 14 residues in the CDR3. The J segment lost 3 bases and the V segment lost 4 bases, leaving 3 bases of the junction unmatched. The V gene's germline CDR1 is LGHNA and CDR2 YNFKEQ. CDR3 sequence reads: CASSPWDRGYEQYF. CDR3 DNA: TGTGCCAGCAGCCCTTGGGACAGGGGCTACGAGCAGTACTTC.

The V and J genes are TRBV6-5 and TRBJ1-2; 8 nucleotides agree with TRBD1. The CDR3 contains 17 residues. V dropped 5 bases and J dropped 3; count of bases not matched to a gene: 14. CDR1 and CDR2 (germline): MNHEY, SVGAGI. CDR3 sequence: CASSPTPDRGLYYGYTF. The CDR3 coding sequence is TGTGCCAGCAGTCCGACCCCCGACAGGGGTCTTTACTATGGCTACACCTTC.

A note on this clonotype: The junction departs from the called germline gene at one end, perhaps through a read error. The chain combines TRBV25-1 with TRBJ1-1; perhaps TRBD1 as D (5 bases). CDR3 length equals 16 residues. CDR1 is MGHDK, CDR2 SYGVNS, per germline. The CDR3, as DNA: TGCGCCAGCAGCCAAGCCGCCGGGGGGGTGCTCACTGAAGCTTTCTTT. It encodes CASSQAAGGVLTEAFF.

V is TRBV11-3 and J is TRBJ2-5; 10 nucleotides align to TRBD1. Germline V CDR1 and CDR2: SGHNT, YENEEA. V gave up 5 bases and J gave up 2 bases; unmatched junction bases: 2. CDR3 size: 14 residues. The CDR3 loop reads CASSQDRGQETQYF. The CDR3 bases are TGTGCCAGCAGCCAGGACAGGGGGCAAGAGACCCAGTACTTC. Drawing the rest from reference TRBV11-3 and TRBJ2-5, the complete variable domain is EAGVVQSPRYKIIEKKQPVAFWCNPISGHNTLYWYLQNLGQGPELLIRYENEEAVDDSQLPKDRFSAERLKGVDSTLKIQPAELGDSAVYLCASSQDRGQETQYFGPGTRLLVL.

This chain uses TRBV20-1 with TRBJ2-7, with D possibly being TRBD1 (5 bases). There are 15 residues in the CDR3. The V and J ends lost 4 bases and 2 bases respectively, with 18 bases between them. Germline V lookup: CDR1 DFQATT, CDR2 SNEGSKA (reference sequence). The CDR3 spells CSATNHRQKAYEQYF. The DNA for the CDR3 is TGCAGTGCTACCAACCACCGACAGAAGGCCTACGAGCAGTACTTC.

This clonotype was detected ten times or more. The chain carries TRBV15 and TRBJ1-1; D unclear. V was pared by 0 bases and J by 3 bases, with 11 bases between. CDR1 is LNHNV and CDR2 is YYDKDF in the germline V gene (reference sequence). The CDR3 loop spans 15 amino acids. CDR3 residues: CATSRDISGDTEAFF. DNA of the CDR3: TGTGCCACCAGCAGAGATATCAGCGGGGACACTGAAGCTTTCTTT.

The chain uses TRBV2 and TRBJ2-2; 9 positions match TRBD1. There are 13 residues in the CDR3. CDR1 is SNHLY, CDR2 FYNNEI, per germline. Trimming cost V 11 bases and J 5 bases; bases outside gene matches: 6. The CDR3 protein is CAGRGQGTGELFF. Written as DNA, the CDR3 is TGTGCCGGCCGGGGACAGGGAACCGGGGAGCTGTTTTTT.

By proportion, this clonotype is medium-sized (0.01 to 0.1%). V usage is TRBV5-6 and J usage is TRBJ2-7; the match to TRBD2 covers 8 bases. The CDR3 is made up of 14 amino acids. Germline V gives CDR1 SGHDT, CDR2 YYEEEE. The J segment lost 2 bases and the V segment lost 4 bases, leaving 5 bases of the junction unmatched. CDR3 nucleotides: TGTGCCAGCAGCCTTAGCGGGGTCGCCTACGAGCAGTACTTC. Translation gives CASSLSGVAYEQYF.

The CDR3 DNA sequence: TGTGCCACCAGCGGAGGGACAGGGGGCTACGAGCAGTACTTC. Amino acid sequence: CATSGGTGGYEQYF. The chain has TRBV15 and TRBJ2-7; 11 bases agree with TRBD1. J lost 3 bases, V lost 5 bases, and 3 bases had no gene match. The CDR3 has 14 amino acids. Germline values: CDR1 LNHNV, CDR2 YYDKDF (reference sequence).

The chain is built from TRBV7-9 and TRBJ1-1, with D unresolved. The CDR3 sequence is 14 residues long. V shed 1 base and J shed 4 bases, with 10 bases lying between them. Looked up from germline, CDR1 is SEHNR and CDR2 is FQNEAQ (reference sequence). In nucleotides, the CDR3 is TGTGCCAGCAGCTTAGATGTGAGGATCACTGAAGCTTTCTTT. Translation gives CASSLDVRITEAFF. Full variable domain (rest looked up from reference TRBV7-9 and TRBJ1-1): DTGVSQNPRHKITKRGQNVTFRCDPISEHNRLYWYRQTLGQGPEFLTYFQNEAQLEKSRLLSDRFSAERPKGSFSTLEIQRTEQGDSAMYLCASSLDVRITEAFFGQGTRLTVV.

This clonotype was counted at least ten times. The rearrangement uses TRBV14 and TRBJ1-3; D not resolved. Germline-derived CDR1 and CDR2 are SGHDN and FVKESK. V was pared by 0 bases and J by 3 bases, with 18 bases between. There are 18 residues in the CDR3. The CDR3 spells CASSQDLLTMMGGNTIYF. The DNA for the CDR3 is TGTGCCAGCAGCCAAGATCTCCTGACGATGATGGGTGGAAACACCATATATTTT.

Note on this clonotype: A read error may be the cause here, since a much bigger clone is one base away. This chain joins TRBV10-3 and TRBJ2-5, with a possible D match to TRBD1 (6 bases). Germline CDR1 and CDR2: ENHRY and SYGVKD. The CDR3 contains 14 residues. The ends were cut back, 3 bases at V and 5 bases at J, with 13 bases in the middle. CDR3 residues: CAISETGKGETQYF. The CDR3 nucleotides are TGTGCCATCAGTGAAACAGGGAAGGGGGAGACCCAGTACTTC.

Only a few counts were recorded for this clonotype. The conserved final phenylalanine or tryptophan is absent from the CDR3, which likely points to a read error. The V call is TRBV5-6, the J call TRBJ1-5, with D uncertain. This CDR3 comprises 15 residues. Germline values: CDR1 SGHDT, CDR2 YYEEEE. The CDR3 DNA sequence: TGTGCCAGCAGCCGACGATCCTCCATCAATCAACCCCAGCATCTT. Translating it yields CASSRRSSINQPQHL.

This rearrangement joins TRBV19 to TRBJ2-7, with 7 bases that match TRBD2. Germline-derived CDR1 and CDR2 are LNHDA and SQIVND (reference sequence). Unmatched junction bases numbered 4, after V lost 5 bases and J lost 0 bases. The CDR3 has 14 amino acids. The CDR3 sequence: CASSEGLPSYEQYF. CDR3 nucleotides: TGTGCCAGTAGTGAGGGACTACCCTCCTACGAGCAGTACTTC. The variable domain in full, with the rest retrieved from reference TRBV19 and TRBJ2-7, is DGGITQSPKYLFRKEGQNVTLSCEQNLNHDAMYWYRQDPGQGLRLIYYSQIVNDFQKGDIAEGYSVSREKKESFPLTVTSAQKNPTAFYLCASSEGLPSYEQYFGPGTRLTVT.

The CDR3, as DNA: TGTGCCACCAGTGATCCAGGGGGCGCGAACACCGGGGAGCTGTTTTTT. It translates to CATSDPGGANTGELFF. The chain employs TRBV24-1 and TRBJ2-2, with 8 bases fitting TRBD1. The CDR3 covers 16 residues. Germline CDR1 reads KGHDR; CDR2 reads SFDVKD. The V gene end was trimmed by 3 bases and the J gene end by 0 bases; junction bases not matched to a gene: 2.

Details on this clonotype: A read error is possible here, since a much larger clone lies one base away. This chain links TRBV16 with TRBJ1-5, with D unclear. Trimming removed 2 bases at V and 5 bases at J, with 7 bases between. CDR1 is KGHSY, CDR2 FQNENV, per germline. The CDR3 sequence is 13 residues long. The CDR3 is CASSQPPDQPQHF. CDR3 coding DNA: TGTGCCAGCAGCCAACCACCAGATCAGCCCCAGCATTTT. The variable domain in full, with the rest retrieved from reference TRBV16 and TRBJ1-5, is GEEVAQTPKHLVRGEGQKAKLYCAPIKGHSYVFWYQQVLKNEFKFLISFQNENVFDETGMPKERFSAKCLPNSPCSLEIQATKLEDSAVYFCASSQPPDQPQHFGDGTRLSIL.